These T cell receptor beta chains were read from a single sample in a study of untreated major depressive disorder. Sequencing was performed with immunoSEQ multiplex PCR; in TCRdb, only in-frame clones are kept and a portion is missing. The table shows approximately 15,000 clones, with about 93% occurring only once. The sample taken for sequencing was CD4+ T cells from PBMCs. The source of these receptors is a woman aged 25 to 39 with major depressive disorder. CDR3s include the opening cysteine and the closing phenylalanine or tryptophan. D genes are given only for firm matches. Clone size, where shown, is once, few, many, or a class for clones that have expanded.

V: TRBV7-8
D: TRBD1
J: TRBJ2-7
size: -
DNA: TGTGCCAGCAGCGCGACAGGGGGTCTCTACGAGCAGTACTTC
CDR3: CASSATGGLYEQYF

V: TRBV18
D: -
J: TRBJ2-2
size: once
DNA: TGTGCCAGCTCTCCCATACAGGGGAACACCGGGGAGCTGTTTTTT
CDR3: CASSPIQGNTGELFF

V: TRBV19
D: -
J: TRBJ1-2
size: -
DNA: TGTGCCAGCAGGATGTCCGGCTATGGCTACACCTTC
CDR3: CASRMSGYGYTF

V: TRBV6-6
D: -
J: TRBJ1-5
size: -
DNA: TGTGCCAGCAGTTACCGTAGACAAGTTAATCAGCCCCAGCATTTT
CDR3: CASSYRRQVNQPQHF

V: TRBV10-3
D: -
J: TRBJ2-1
size: -
DNA: TGTGCCATCAGTGAGTCGTACGGGAGCACCTACAATGAGCAGTTCTTC
CDR3: CAISESYGSTYNEQFF

V: TRBV5-1
D: -
J: TRBJ1-5
size: once
DNA: TGCGCCAGCAGCTTGAGGTCAGGGGATCAGCCCCAGCATTTT
CDR3: CASSLRSGDQPQHF

V: TRBV28
D: TRBD2
J: TRBJ2-1
size: few
DNA: TGTGCCAGCAGTTTATTTGACCTTGCGGGAGGGCCCGGTGAGCAGTTCTTC
CDR3: CASSLFDLAGGPGEQFF

V: TRBV20-1
D: -
J: TRBJ2-7
size: -
DNA: TGCAGTGCTAGAGAGTCCATCGAGCAGTACTTC
CDR3: CSARESIEQYF

V: TRBV27
D: -
J: TRBJ1-2
size: once
DNA: TGTGCCAGCAGTTTATTAAGTTTAGGTCGGGGCGGCTACTATGGCTACACCTTC
CDR3: CASSLLSLGRGGYYGYTF

V: TRBV27
D: -
J: TRBJ2-1
size: -
DNA: TGTGCCAGCAGTTTCGGGACTGAGGACAATGAGCAGTTCTTC
CDR3: CASSFGTEDNEQFF

V: TRBV5-8
D: -
J: TRBJ2-1
size: few
DNA: TGTGCCAGCAGCTTCATAAAACAGGTATCCCAGTACAATGAGCAGTTCTTC
CDR3: CASSFIKQVSQYNEQFF

V: TRBV2
D: -
J: TRBJ1-5
size: -
DNA: TGTGCCAGCAGACAGGGTCTTAGCAATCAGCCCCAGCATTTT
CDR3: CASRQGLSNQPQHF

V: TRBV7-2
D: -
J: TRBJ2-3
size: once
DNA: TGTGCCAGCAGCTTAGCGGGTAATACGCAGTATTTT
CDR3: CASSLAGNTQYF

V: TRBV5-1
D: TRBD2
J: TRBJ2-1
size: -
DNA: TGCGCCACCAGGGTCGTAGCGGGAGGGGATGAGCAGTTCTTC
CDR3: CATRVVAGGDEQFF

V: TRBV2
D: -
J: TRBJ1-2
size: once
DNA: TGTGCCAGCAGTGAACGCGGCGACATCTACACCTTC
CDR3: CASSERGDIYTF

V: TRBV11-2
D: -
J: TRBJ1-5
size: -
DNA: TGTGCCAGCACCCCTGGGCCCGAACTCAATCAGCCCCAGCATTTT
CDR3: CASTPGPELNQPQHF

V: TRBV20-1
D: -
J: TRBJ2-7
size: -
DNA: TGCAGTGCGGGGTCCTCCTACGAGCAGTACTTC
CDR3: CSAGSSYEQYF

V: TRBV30
D: -
J: TRBJ1-5
size: once
DNA: TGTGCCTGGAGCGGCAGGAGCAATCAGCCCCAGCATTTT
CDR3: CAWSGRSNQPQHF

V: TRBV6-5
D: -
J: TRBJ1-5
size: -
DNA: TGTGCCAGCAGTAAAGGGGTGTTGGATCAGCCCCAGCATTTT
CDR3: CASSKGVLDQPQHF

V: TRBV6-5
D: -
J: TRBJ2-3
size: -
DNA: TGTGCCAGCAGTTACGGTAGCGGAACCCTCACAGATACGCAGTATTTT
CDR3: CASSYGSGTLTDTQYF

V: TRBV5-6
D: -
J: TRBJ2-6
size: -
DNA: TGTGCCAGCAGTTACGGTTCGTCTGGGGCCAACGTCCTGACTTTC
CDR3: CASSYGSSGANVLTF

V: TRBV6-1
D: TRBD1
J: TRBJ1-1
size: -
DNA: TGTGCCAGCAGTGGACAGGGGAACACTGAAGCTTTCTTT
CDR3: CASSGQGNTEAFF

V: TRBV29-1
D: TRBD2
J: TRBJ2-5
size: -
DNA: TGCAGCGTGGGACTAGTGGTGCAAGAGACCCAGTACTTC
CDR3: CSVGLVVQETQYF

V: TRBV6-1
D: TRBD2
J: TRBJ2-1
size: -
DNA: TGTGCCAGCAGTCCTCCCGGGACTAGCAAGTTCTTC
CDR3: CASSPPGTSKFF

V: TRBV30
D: -
J: TRBJ1-2
size: -
DNA: TGTGCCTCACGGCGGACGGTCGATGGCTACACCTTC
CDR3: CASRRTVDGYTF

V: TRBV6-5
D: -
J: TRBJ1-2
size: -
DNA: TGTGCCAGCAGTTACTCGAAGGGCAACTCTAACTATGGCTACACCTTC
CDR3: CASSYSKGNSNYGYTF

V: TRBV30
D: TRBD2
J: TRBJ2-1
size: -
DNA: TGTGCCTGGAGTGTACGTGCGGGGGGGTACAATGAGCAGTTCTTC
CDR3: CAWSVRAGGYNEQFF

V: TRBV7-9
D: TRBD1
J: TRBJ1-4
size: -
DNA: TGTGCCAGCAGCTCGGGACAGGGACCCAATCCGGAAAAACTGTTTTTT
CDR3: CASSSGQGPNPEKLFF

V: TRBV10-3
D: TRBD2
J: TRBJ2-2
size: -
DNA: TGTGCCATCAGTGATTTAGCGGGAAAGGCGGGGGAGCTGTTTTTT
CDR3: CAISDLAGKAGELFF

V: TRBV10-3
D: -
J: TRBJ1-2
size: -
DNA: TGTGCCATCAGTGAGTCGACTCCCGATAACTATGGCTACACCTTC
CDR3: CAISESTPDNYGYTF

V: TRBV27
D: TRBD2
J: TRBJ2-2
size: -
DNA: TGTGCCAGCAGTTTACGTCCCCTTTGGACTAGCGGGAGGAACACCGGGGAGCTGTTTTTT
CDR3: CASSLRPLWTSGRNTGELFF

V: TRBV11-3
D: TRBD2
J: TRBJ2-1
size: few
DNA: TGTGCCAGCAGCGATAGCGGGACCACTTCGAATGAGCAGTTCTTC
CDR3: CASSDSGTTSNEQFF

V: TRBV7-3
D: -
J: TRBJ2-2
size: -
DNA: TGTGCCAGCAGCGTCTCAGGGGCGGAGTACACCGGGGAGCTGTTTTTT
CDR3: CASSVSGAEYTGELFF

V: TRBV18
D: TRBD1
J: TRBJ1-2
size: -
DNA: TGTGCCAGCTCACCATCCGCGGACAGGGAGTATGGCTACACCTTC
CDR3: CASSPSADREYGYTF

V: TRBV4-1
D: -
J: TRBJ1-2
size: -
DNA: TGCGCCAGCAGCCAAGATCAACCTTCCGGGGTCTATGGCTACACCTTC
CDR3: CASSQDQPSGVYGYTF

V: TRBV29-1
D: -
J: TRBJ2-5
size: -
DNA: TGCAGCACGTACCAAGAGACCCAGTACTTC
CDR3: CSTYQETQYF

V: TRBV6-1
D: -
J: TRBJ1-2
size: -
DNA: TGTGCCAGCAGTGTGGTCGCCTATGGCTACACCTTC
CDR3: CASSVVAYGYTF

V: TRBV29-1
D: TRBD2
J: TRBJ2-1
size: once
DNA: TGCAGCGCCGCCGCAGCGGGGGAGCAGTTCTTC
CDR3: CSAAAAGEQFF

V: TRBV18
D: -
J: TRBJ2-7
size: -
DNA: TGTGCCAGCTCACTCGGGGGCGGAGCTCCCGAGCAGTACTTC
CDR3: CASSLGGGAPEQYF

V: TRBV4-1
D: -
J: TRBJ1-1
size: -
DNA: TGCGCCAGCAGCCAAGTCGGCAAGCGGAACACTGAAGCTTTCTTT
CDR3: CASSQVGKRNTEAFF